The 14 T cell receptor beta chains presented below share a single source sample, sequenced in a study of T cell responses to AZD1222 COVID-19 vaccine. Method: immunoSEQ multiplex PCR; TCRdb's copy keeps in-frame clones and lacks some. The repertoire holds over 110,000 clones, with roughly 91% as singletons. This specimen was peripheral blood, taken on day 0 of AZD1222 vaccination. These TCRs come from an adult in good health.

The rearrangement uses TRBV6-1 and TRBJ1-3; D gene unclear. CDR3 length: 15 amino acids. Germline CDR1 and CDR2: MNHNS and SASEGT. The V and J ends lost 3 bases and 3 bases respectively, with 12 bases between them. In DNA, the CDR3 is TGTGCCAGCAGTGACCTAACAAAGAATGGAAACACCATATATTTT. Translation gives CASSDLTKNGNTIYF.

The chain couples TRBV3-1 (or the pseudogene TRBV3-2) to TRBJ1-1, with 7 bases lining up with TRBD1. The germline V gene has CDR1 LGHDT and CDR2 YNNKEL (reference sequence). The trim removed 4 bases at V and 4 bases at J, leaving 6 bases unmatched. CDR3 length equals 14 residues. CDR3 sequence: CASSRLGQSTEAFF. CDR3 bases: TGTGCCAGCAGCCGACTGGGACAGAGCACTGAAGCTTTCTTT.

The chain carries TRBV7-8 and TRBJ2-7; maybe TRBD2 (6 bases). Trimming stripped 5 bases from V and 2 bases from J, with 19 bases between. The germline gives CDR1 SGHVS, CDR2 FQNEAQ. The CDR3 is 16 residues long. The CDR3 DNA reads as TGTGCCAGCAGCCTATCCGGGACTCGTGGCCCCTACGAGCAGTACTTC. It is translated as CASSLSGTRGPYEQYF.

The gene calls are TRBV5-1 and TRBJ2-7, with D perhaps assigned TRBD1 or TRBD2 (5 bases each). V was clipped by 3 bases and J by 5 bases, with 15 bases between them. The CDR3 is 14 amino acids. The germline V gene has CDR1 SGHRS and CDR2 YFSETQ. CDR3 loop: CASSSAGTQDEQYF. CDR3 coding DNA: TGCGCCAGCAGCTCCGCCGGGACCCAGGACGAGCAGTACTTC.

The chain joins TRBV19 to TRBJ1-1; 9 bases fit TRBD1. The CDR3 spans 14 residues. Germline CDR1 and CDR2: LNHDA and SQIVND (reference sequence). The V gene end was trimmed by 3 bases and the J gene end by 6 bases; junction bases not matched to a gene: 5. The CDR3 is CASSMGTGFAEAFF. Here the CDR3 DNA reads TGTGCCAGTAGTATGGGGACAGGGTTTGCTGAAGCTTTCTTT.

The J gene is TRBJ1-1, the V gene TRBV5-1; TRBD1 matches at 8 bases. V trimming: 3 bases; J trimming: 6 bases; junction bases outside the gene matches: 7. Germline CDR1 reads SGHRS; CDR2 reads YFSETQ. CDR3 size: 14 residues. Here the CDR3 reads CASSSGTGSPEAFF. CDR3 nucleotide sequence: TGCGCCAGCAGCTCCGGGACAGGAAGCCCTGAAGCTTTCTTT. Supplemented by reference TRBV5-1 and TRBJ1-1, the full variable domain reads KAGVTQTPRYLIKTRGQQVTLSCSPISGHRSVSWYQQTPGQGLQFLFEYFSETQRNKGNFPGRFSGRQFSNSRSEMNVSTLELGDSALYLCASSSGTGSPEAFFGQGTRLTVV.

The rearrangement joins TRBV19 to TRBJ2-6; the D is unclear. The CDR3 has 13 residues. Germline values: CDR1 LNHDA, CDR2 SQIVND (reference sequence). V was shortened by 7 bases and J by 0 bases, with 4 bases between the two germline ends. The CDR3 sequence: CASKLSGANVLTF. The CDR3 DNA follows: TGTGCCAGTAAACTCTCTGGGGCCAACGTCCTGACTTTC.

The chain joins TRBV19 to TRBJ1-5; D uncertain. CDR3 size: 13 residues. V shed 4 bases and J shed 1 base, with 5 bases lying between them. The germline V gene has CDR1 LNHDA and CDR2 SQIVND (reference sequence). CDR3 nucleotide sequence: TGTGCCAGTAGTACGGCCAGCAATCAGCCCCAGCATTTT. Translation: CASSTASNQPQHF.

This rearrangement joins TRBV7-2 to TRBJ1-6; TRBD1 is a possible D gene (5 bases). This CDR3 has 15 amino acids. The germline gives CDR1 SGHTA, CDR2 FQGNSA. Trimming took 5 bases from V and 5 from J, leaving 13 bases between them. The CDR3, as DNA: TGTGCCAGCAGCCTAGGGACGCTCGATAATTCACCCCTCCACTTT. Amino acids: CASSLGTLDNSPLHF.

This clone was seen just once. CDR3 loop: CASSIWGANTGELFF. The CDR3 region has the DNA TGTGCCAGTAGTATTTGGGGAGCAAACACCGGGGAGCTGTTTTTT. The chain couples TRBV19 to TRBJ2-2; weak D call: TRBD2 (5 bases). Germline loops: CDR1 LNHDA, CDR2 SQIVND (reference sequence). The CDR3 has 15 residues. The V end was cut by 3 bases, the J end by 2 bases, with 10 bases between. The complete variable domain, with remaining parts taken from reference TRBV19 and TRBJ2-2, reads DGGITQSPKYLFRKEGQNVTLSCEQNLNHDAMYWYRQDPGQGLRLIYYSQIVNDFQKGDIAEGYSVSREKKESFPLTVTSAQKNPTAFYLCASSIWGANTGELFFGEGSRLTVL.

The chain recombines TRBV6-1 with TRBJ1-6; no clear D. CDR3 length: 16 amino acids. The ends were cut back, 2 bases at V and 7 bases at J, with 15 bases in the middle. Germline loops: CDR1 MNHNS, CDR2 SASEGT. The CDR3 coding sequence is TGTGCCAGCAGTGAAAACGGGATACGGATGAATTCACCCCTCCACTTT. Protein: CASSENGIRMNSPLHF.

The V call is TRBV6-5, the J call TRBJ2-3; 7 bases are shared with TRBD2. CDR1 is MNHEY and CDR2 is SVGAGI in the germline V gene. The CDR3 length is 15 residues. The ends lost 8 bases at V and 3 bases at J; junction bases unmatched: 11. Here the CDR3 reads CASFLPSGITDTQYF. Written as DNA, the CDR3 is TGTGCCAGCTTCTTACCTAGCGGAATTACAGATACGCAGTATTTT.

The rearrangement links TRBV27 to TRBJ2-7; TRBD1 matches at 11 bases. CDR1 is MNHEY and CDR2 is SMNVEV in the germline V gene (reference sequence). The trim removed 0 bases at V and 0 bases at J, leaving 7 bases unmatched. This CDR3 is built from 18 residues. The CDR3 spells CASSLSPLGQGVSYEQYF. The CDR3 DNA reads TGTGCCAGCAGTTTATCCCCCCTGGGACAGGGGGTCTCCTACGAGCAGTACTTC.

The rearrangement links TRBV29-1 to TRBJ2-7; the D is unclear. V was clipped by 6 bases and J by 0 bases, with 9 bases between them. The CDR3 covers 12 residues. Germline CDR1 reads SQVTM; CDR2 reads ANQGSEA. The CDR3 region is CSVTSSSYEQYF. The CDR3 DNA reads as TGCAGCGTGACCTCGAGCTCCTACGAGCAGTACTTC.